Listed here is a single TCR beta chain. Its target is not known. This entry comes from a study of cytomegalovirus exposure and HLA in healthy donors. General observations from the study: The study listed approximately 160 cytomegalovirus-associated TCR beta chains. Rare TCR sequences predominated, though certain public TCRs were found in many donors. Using the classifier, cytomegalovirus status was reportedly diagnosed with high specificity and sensitivity.

Here immunoSEQ multiplex PCR was the method, and the copy in TCRdb shows in-frame clones only, minus some. The sample yields tens of thousands of clones, 80% to 95% seen once. Deletions cut 2 bases from V and 7 bases from J, with 7 bases between. The germline CDR1 and CDR2 sequences are GTSNPN and SVGIG (reference sequence). There are 11 residues in the CDR3. The sequence was obtained from a man in his late teens or twenties in good health and CMV-seronegative. Sequencing was done on a sample of PBMCs. This chain joins TRBV30 and TRBJ2-3, with unresolved D. The CDR3 bases are TGTGCCTGGAGTAATGTAAATACGCAGTATTTT. It encodes CAWSNVNTQYF.